This T cell receptor (beta chain) was profiled in a study of cytomegalovirus exposure and HLA in healthy donors. Looking at the study overall: Earlier sequencing of 150 million to 200 million T cells yielded nearly 120 million unique TCR beta sequences.

Both 60 Vbeta primers and 13 Jbeta primers went into the PCR. Profiled with immunoSEQ multiplex PCR; TCRdb holds only in-frame clones, not every one. The top ten hold approximately 0.76% of the sample, which has about 170,000 clones, around 78% seen once. V was clipped by 4 bases and J by 3 bases; unmatched bases: 18. CDR3 length: 20 residues. From germline, CDR1 is MNHEY and CDR2 SMNVEV (reference sequence). General observations from the study: Common viral pathogens (according to a later analysis) appeared linked to several of the most significant clusters. Evidence from a later analysis indicated that most CMV-associated TCR beta chains looked HLA-restricted.

As regards this clone: The target antigen is unknown.

Sequenced material: PBMCs. This TCR derives from a female donor in good health and CMV-seronegative. The chain carries TRBV27 and TRBJ2-1; the match to TRBD1 covers 10 bases. CDR3 residues: CASSSRSGTGVGTNYNEQFF. CDR3 coding DNA: TGTGCCAGCAGTTCTCGATCCGGGACAGGGGTTGGGACAAACTACAATGAGCAGTTCTTC.